Listed below are T cell receptor beta chains from one sample, sequenced in a study of cytomegalovirus exposure and HLA in healthy donors. Profiled with immunoSEQ multiplex PCR; TCRdb holds only in-frame clones, not every one. The sample contains over 150,000 clones, approximately 80% of which appear only once. The sample comprised PBMCs. The receptors originated from a man aged 50 or older in good health and CMV-seropositive. The CDR3 runs from the conserved cysteine through the conserved F or W. A D gene is named only where the DNA matches it firmly. Only some rows state a clone size, as once, few, many or a class for expanded clones.

J gene,D gene,V gene,clone size,CDR3 DNA,CDR3 protein
TRBJ1-2,.,TRBV4-1,.,TGCGCCAGCAGCCAAGACGACTATGTATCGGGCTACACCTTC,CASSQDDYVSGYTF
TRBJ1-2,.,TRBV5-1,.,TGCGCCAGCAGCTTGGATCCGGCGGGCTATGGCTACACCTTC,CASSLDPAGYGYTF
TRBJ2-7,TRBD1,TRBV5-6,.,TGTGCCAGCAGCTCCCCCCGTCCGGGACAGGGACCCTACGAGCAGTACTTC,CASSSPRPGQGPYEQYF
TRBJ2-7,.,TRBV7-2,few,TGCGCCAGCAGCCAAGACCAGGGGAGCTCCTACGAGCAGTACTTC,CASSQDQGSSYEQYF
TRBJ2-7,TRBD2,TRBV6-5,.,TGTGCCAGCAGTTTAGCGGGGGGGACCTACGAGCAGTACTTC,CASSLAGGTYEQYF
TRBJ2-1,TRBD2,TRBV10-3,.,TGTGCCATCAGGATGCCGGGACTAGCGGACCACAATGAGCAGTTCTTC,CAIRMPGLADHNEQFF
TRBJ2-3,.,TRBV28,.,TGTGCCAGCAGTTTCCTAAAGTCCCACACAGATACGCAGTATTTT,CASSFLKSHTDTQYF
TRBJ2-7,.,TRBV20-1,.,TGCAGTGCTTCAGAAGACTACGAGCAGTACTTC,CSASEDYEQYF
TRBJ1-6,TRBD1,TRBV9,once,TGTGCCAGCAGCGTAAGGGACAGTGGAAGCTCCTATAATTCACCCCTCCACTTT,CASSVRDSGSSYNSPLHF
TRBJ2-1,TRBD2,TRBV9,.,TGTGCCAGCAGCGTAGGAGCGGGGGGGCTGAGGAATGAGCAGTTCTTC,CASSVGAGGLRNEQFF
TRBJ1-2,.,TRBV28,.,TGTGCCAGTGGAGATGGCTACACCTTC,CASGDGYTF
TRBJ2-2,TRBD2,TRBV5-1,.,TGCGCCAGTAAAGCGGGAGGGGGACCCGGGGAGCTGTTTTTT,CASKAGGGPGELFF
TRBJ2-2,.,TRBV9,.,TGTGCCAGCAGCGTTACTCAAACCGCCGGGGAGCTGTTTTTT,CASSVTQTAGELFF
TRBJ1-2,TRBD1,TRBV4-3,few,TGCGCCAGCAGCCCCGGCGGACAGGGAGGGATTGGCTACACCTTC,CASSPGGQGGIGYTF
TRBJ1-2,TRBD1,TRBV7-9,once,TGTGCCAGCAGCTCGACAGGGGACGGCTACACCTTC,CASSSTGDGYTF
TRBJ1-1,.,TRBV19,few,TGTGCCAGTAGTATTCTTGGCAGGGAAACTGAAGCTTTCTTT,CASSILGRETEAFF
TRBJ1-3,.,TRBV10-3,.,TGTGCCATCAGTCCAGCAGGGGTCCTCTCTGGAAACACCATATATTTT,CAISPAGVLSGNTIYF
TRBJ2-7,TRBD1,TRBV2,.,TGTGCCAGCAGTGGGGACAGGGGGCGATACGAGCAGTACTTC,CASSGDRGRYEQYF
TRBJ1-6,.,TRBV11-3,.,TGTGCCAGCAGCCTAAGGGGCTACAATTCACCCCTCCACTTT,CASSLRGYNSPLHF
TRBJ1-2,TRBD1,TRBV28,.,TGTGCCAGCAGCGTCCCGGACAGGCGAGTTGGCTACACCTTC,CASSVPDRRVGYTF
TRBJ2-7,.,TRBV6-6,.,TGTGCCAGCATGACAGGCTTGAATTACGAGCAGTACTTC,CASMTGLNYEQYF
TRBJ2-5,.,TRBV7-3,.,TGTGCCAGCAGCTGGGGGCTCGGGGAGACCCAGTACTTC,CASSWGLGETQYF
TRBJ2-1,TRBD2,TRBV5-1,.,TGCGCCAGCAGCTCACTAGCGGGAATAAACAATGAGCAGTTCTTC,CASSSLAGINNEQFF
TRBJ1-5,.,TRBV27,.,TGTGCCAGCAGTTTATCGGCAGGGGTGCGCCAGCCCCAGCATTTT,CASSLSAGVRQPQHF
TRBJ1-2,.,TRBV15,.,TGTGCCACCAGCAGAGATTGGGGGGACTATGGCTACACCTTC,CATSRDWGDYGYTF
TRBJ1-2,.,TRBV6-6,once,TGTGCCAGCAGCCGATCGGGGTTGGACTATGGCTACACCTTC,CASSRSGLDYGYTF
TRBJ2-2,TRBD1,TRBV29-1,.,TGCAGCGCCGACAGGGCCAACACCGGGGAGCTGTTTTTT,CSADRANTGELFF
TRBJ1-1,.,TRBV9,.,TGTGCCAGCAGCGTAGAACCGGTGAACACTGAAGCTTTCTTT,CASSVEPVNTEAFF
TRBJ2-7,.,TRBV4-1,.,TGCGCCAGCAGCCAAGATCCCCCGCTGGGAGGCGAGCAGTACTTC,CASSQDPPLGGEQYF
TRBJ2-1,TRBD2,TRBV11-3,.,TGTGCCAGCAGCTTAGGGGATAGCGGGAGAACCCATGAGCAGTTCTTC,CASSLGDSGRTHEQFF
TRBJ1-3,.,TRBV30,.,TGTGCCTGGAAGGCCTTGGGCGTTGGAAACACCATATATTTT,CAWKALGVGNTIYF
TRBJ2-3,.,TRBV6-6,.,TGTGCCAACCTTGGCTGGGGGACGGAGGGAACAGATACGCAGTATTTT,CANLGWGTEGTDTQYF
TRBJ1-3,.,TRBV11-2,.,TGTGCCAGCAGCTTATACAGGGAAGGAAACACCATATATTTT,CASSLYREGNTIYF
TRBJ1-1,TRBD1,TRBV28,.,TGTGCCAGCAGGTCCGGGACAGGGGGAAAGAACACTGAAGCTTTCTTT,CASRSGTGGKNTEAFF
TRBJ1-2,TRBD1,TRBV6-5,.,TGTGCCAGCAGCCCGCGACAGGGGCGGAACTATGGCTACACCTTC,CASSPRQGRNYGYTF
TRBJ2-7,.,TRBV6-1,.,TGTGCCAGCAGTGAATTCCGGACAGCCACCTACGAGCAGTACTTC,CASSEFRTATYEQYF
TRBJ2-7,.,TRBV28,.,TGTGCCAGCGTTACAGGGCACTACGAGCAGTACTTC,CASVTGHYEQYF
TRBJ2-5,TRBD2,TRBV5-1,.,TGCGCCAGCAGCTTGGGGGCTAGCGGGGGCCAACAAGAGACCCAGTACTTC,CASSLGASGGQQETQYF
TRBJ2-2,.,TRBV10-1,.,TGCGCCAGCATCACAGCTCCCGGGGAGCTGTTTTTT,CASITAPGELFF
TRBJ2-6,.,TRBV6-1,.,TGTGCCAGCAGCCAAGGGGGGGCTGGGGCCAACGTCCTGACTTTC,CASSQGGAGANVLTF
TRBJ2-1,.,TRBV2,.,TGTGCCAGCAGTGAAAACGCAGTAATTAACTCCTACAATGAGCAGTTCTTC,CASSENAVINSYNEQFF
TRBJ1-2,.,TRBV28,.,TGTGCCAGCAGCTCGCCCTCGCTTAGTCTTCATGGCTACACCTTC,CASSSPSLSLHGYTF
TRBJ2-5,.,TRBV19,.,TGTGCCAGTAGTATTCCGCAAGAGACCCAGTACTTC,CASSIPQETQYF
TRBJ1-1,TRBD1,TRBV30,.,TGTGCCTGGAGTGTTGGGACAGGGTTGACTGAAGCTTTCTTT,CAWSVGTGLTEAFF
TRBJ2-1,.,TRBV30,.,TGTGCCTGGAGTCAAGACAGGGAGCAGTTCTTC,CAWSQDREQFF
TRBJ2-1,TRBD2,TRBV7-3,.,TGTGCCAGCAGCTTAAACGGCGGGAGATCCTACAATGAGCAGTTCTTC,CASSLNGGRSYNEQFF